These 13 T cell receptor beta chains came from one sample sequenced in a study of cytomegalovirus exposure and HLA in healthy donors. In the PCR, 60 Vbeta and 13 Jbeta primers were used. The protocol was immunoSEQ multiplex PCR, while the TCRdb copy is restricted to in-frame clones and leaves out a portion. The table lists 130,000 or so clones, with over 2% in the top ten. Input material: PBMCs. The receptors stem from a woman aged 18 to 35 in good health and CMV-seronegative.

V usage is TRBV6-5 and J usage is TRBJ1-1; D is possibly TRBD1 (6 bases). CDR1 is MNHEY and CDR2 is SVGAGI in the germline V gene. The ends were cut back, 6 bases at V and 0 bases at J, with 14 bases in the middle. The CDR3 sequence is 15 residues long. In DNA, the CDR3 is TGTGCCAGCAGCTCTCAGGGGAATCTGAACACTGAAGCTTTCTTT. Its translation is CASSSQGNLNTEAFF.

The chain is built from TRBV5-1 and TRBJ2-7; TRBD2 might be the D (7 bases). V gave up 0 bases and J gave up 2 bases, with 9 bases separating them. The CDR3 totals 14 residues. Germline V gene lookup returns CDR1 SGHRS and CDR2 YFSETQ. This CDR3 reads CASSLDGGPYEQYF. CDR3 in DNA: TGCGCCAGCAGCTTGGACGGGGGGCCCTACGAGCAGTACTTC.

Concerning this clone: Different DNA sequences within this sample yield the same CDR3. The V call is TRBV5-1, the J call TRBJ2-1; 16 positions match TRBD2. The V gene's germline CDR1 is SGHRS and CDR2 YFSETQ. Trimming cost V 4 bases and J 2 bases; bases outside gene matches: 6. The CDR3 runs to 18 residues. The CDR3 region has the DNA TGCGCCAGCAGCCCGGGACTAGCGGGAGGGAGCCCCTACAATGAGCAGTTCTTC. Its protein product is CASSPGLAGGSPYNEQFF.

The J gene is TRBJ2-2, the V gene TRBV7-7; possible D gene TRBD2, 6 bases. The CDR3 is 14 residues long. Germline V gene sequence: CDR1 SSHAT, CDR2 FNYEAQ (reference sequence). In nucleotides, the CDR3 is TGTGCTAGCTCCCTCCGGCTAGCGACCGGGGAGCTGTTTTTT. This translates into CASSLRLATGELFF.

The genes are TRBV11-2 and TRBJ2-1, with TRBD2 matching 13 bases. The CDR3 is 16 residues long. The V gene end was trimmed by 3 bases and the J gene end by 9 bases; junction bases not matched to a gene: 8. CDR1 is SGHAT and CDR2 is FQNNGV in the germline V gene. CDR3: CASSLGLAGWGGEQFF. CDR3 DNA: TGTGCCAGCAGCTTGGGACTAGCGGGATGGGGTGGTGAGCAGTTCTTC.

The CDR3 DNA follows: TGCGCCAGCAGCTTGGGAAGAGGGGGCAGAGAATCTAACTATGGCTACACCTTC. Its translation is CASSLGRGGRESNYGYTF. The rearrangement links TRBV5-1 to TRBJ1-2; TRBD1 agrees at 7 bases. The CDR3 length is 18 residues. The V and J ends lost 0 bases and 0 bases, in that order; junction bases with no gene match: 11. Germline CDR1 reads SGHRS; CDR2 reads YFSETQ. The entire variable domain, with the rest obtained from reference TRBV5-1 and TRBJ1-2, is as follows: KAGVTQTPRYLIKTRGQQVTLSCSPISGHRSVSWYQQTPGQGLQFLFEYFSETQRNKGNFPGRFSGRQFSNSRSEMNVSTLELGDSALYLCASSLGRGGRESNYGYTFGSGTRLTVV.

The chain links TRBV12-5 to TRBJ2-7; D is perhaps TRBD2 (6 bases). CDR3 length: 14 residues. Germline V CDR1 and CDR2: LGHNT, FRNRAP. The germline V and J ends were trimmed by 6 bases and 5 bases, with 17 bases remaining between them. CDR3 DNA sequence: TGTGCTAGTGGCCATTCAGCGGGTTACAACGAGCAGTACTTC. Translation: CASGHSAGYNEQYF.

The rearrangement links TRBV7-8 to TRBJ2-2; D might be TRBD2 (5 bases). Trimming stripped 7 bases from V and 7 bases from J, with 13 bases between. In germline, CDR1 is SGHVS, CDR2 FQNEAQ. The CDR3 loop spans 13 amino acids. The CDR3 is CASTIGLNGELFF. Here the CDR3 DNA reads TGTGCCAGCACCATAGGACTTAACGGGGAGCTGTTTTTT.

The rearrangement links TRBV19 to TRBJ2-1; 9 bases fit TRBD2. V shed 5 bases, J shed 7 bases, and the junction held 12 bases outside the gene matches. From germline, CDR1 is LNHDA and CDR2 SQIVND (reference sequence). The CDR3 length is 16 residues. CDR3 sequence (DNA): TGTGCCAGTAGTGATTTTAGCGGGAGTATATCAAATGAGCAGTTCTTC. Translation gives CASSDFSGSISNEQFF.

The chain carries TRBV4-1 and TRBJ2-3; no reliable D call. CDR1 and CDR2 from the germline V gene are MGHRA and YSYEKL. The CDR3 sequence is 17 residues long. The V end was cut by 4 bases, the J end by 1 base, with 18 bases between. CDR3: CASSRLYLEPRTDTQYF. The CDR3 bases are TGCGCCAGCAGCCGACTCTACCTTGAACCCCGCACAGATACGCAGTATTTT.

Here the CDR3 reads CASSFSAGKETQYF. For the CDR3, the DNA is TGTGCCAGCAGTTTTTCAGCGGGGAAAGAGACCCAGTACTTC. This rearrangement joins TRBV7-2 to TRBJ2-5; 7 nucleotides line up with TRBD2. The CDR3 consists of 14 residues. Germline-derived CDR1 and CDR2 are SGHTA and FQGNSA. J was trimmed by 3 bases and V by 6 bases; bases with no gene match: 7.

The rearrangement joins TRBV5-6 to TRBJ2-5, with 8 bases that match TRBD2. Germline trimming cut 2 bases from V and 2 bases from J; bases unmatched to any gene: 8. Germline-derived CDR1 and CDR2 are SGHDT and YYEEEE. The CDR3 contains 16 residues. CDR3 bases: TGTGCCAGCAGCTTCCCCCCAGGGACTAGTCAAGAGACCCAGTACTTC. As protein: CASSFPPGTSQETQYF.

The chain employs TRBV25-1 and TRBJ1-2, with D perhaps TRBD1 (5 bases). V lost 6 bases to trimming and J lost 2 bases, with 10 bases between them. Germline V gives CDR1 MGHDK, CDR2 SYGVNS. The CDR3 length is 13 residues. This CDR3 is CASSQGLNYGYTF. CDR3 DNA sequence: TGTGCCAGCAGCCAGGGCTTGAACTATGGCTACACCTTC.